One T cell receptor (beta chain) is described in this entry. Its matching antigen is unknown. Libraries were prepared by immunoSEQ multiplex PCR; TCRdb keeps only in-frame clonotypes and omits some of them. The sample carries roughly 51,000 clones, 85% recorded once. This sample stems from a study of glioma-infiltrating T cells after dendritic cell vaccination. Study-level results: Estimated pretreatment TIL content predicted outcome after dendritic cell vaccination.

Fresh-frozen tumor tissue and more than two years of survival data were available for all. Blood PBMC samples: pre-vaccination, two weeks post third vaccination, and at tumor progression. The V gene lost 0 bases and the J gene lost 8 bases, with 10 bases spanning the gap. The CDR3 covers 14 residues. Germline V gene data show CDR1 as LGHNA and CDR2 as YSLEER. The rearrangement links TRBV4-3 to TRBJ1-4; D call uncertain. The origin of this receptor is a human donor with glioblastoma. The sequences come from blood, collected before dendritic cell vaccination. DNA of the CDR3: TGCGCCAGCAGCCAAGATCACGCGGGCGAAAAACTGTTTTTT. Translated: CASSQDHAGEKLFF.